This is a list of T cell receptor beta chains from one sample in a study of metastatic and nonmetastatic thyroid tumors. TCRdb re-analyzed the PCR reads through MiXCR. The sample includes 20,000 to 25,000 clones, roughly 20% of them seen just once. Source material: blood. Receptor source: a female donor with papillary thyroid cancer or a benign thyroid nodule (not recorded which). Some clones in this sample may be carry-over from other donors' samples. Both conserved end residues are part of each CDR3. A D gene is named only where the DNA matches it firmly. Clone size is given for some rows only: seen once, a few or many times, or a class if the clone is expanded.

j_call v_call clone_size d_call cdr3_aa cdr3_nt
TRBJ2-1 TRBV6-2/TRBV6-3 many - CASSYIGSVYEQFF TGTGCCAGCAGTTACATCGGGAGTGTATATGAGCAGTTCTTC
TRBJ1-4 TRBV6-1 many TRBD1 CASSWGTGGIDEKLFF TGTGCCAGCAGTTGGGGGACAGGGGGCATAGATGAAAAACTGTTTTTT
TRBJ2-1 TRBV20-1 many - CSAREAAVLPYNEQFF TGCAGTGCTAGGGAAGCTGCGGTCCTCCCCTACAATGAGCAGTTCTTC
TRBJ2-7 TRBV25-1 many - CASSDRFYEQYF TGTGCCAGCAGTGACAGATTTTACGAGCAGTACTTC
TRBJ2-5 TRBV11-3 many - CASSPRLGETQYF TGTGCCAGCAGCCCCCGACTAGGGGAGACCCAGTACTTC
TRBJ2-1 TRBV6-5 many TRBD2 CASSYGLAGVTYNEQFF TGTGCCAGCAGTTACGGACTAGCGGGAGTCACCTACAATGAGCAGTTCTTC
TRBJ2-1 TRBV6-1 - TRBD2 CASSAAGGPREQFF TGTGCCAGCAGCGCAGCGGGAGGGCCCCGTGAGCAGTTCTTC
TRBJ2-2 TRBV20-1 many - CSAREDFRELFF TGCAGTGCTAGAGAGGACTTCCGGGAGCTGTTTTTT
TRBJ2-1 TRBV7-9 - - CASSGWVRGEQFF TGTGCCAGCAGCGGGTGGGTGCGCGGCGAGCAGTTCTTC
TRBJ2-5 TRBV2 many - CASSEGGLGTPVQETQYF TGTGCCAGCAGTGAGGGGGGCCTGGGAACACCAGTTCAAGAGACCCAGTACTTC
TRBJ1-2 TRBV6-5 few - CASSYGQITPNYGYTF TGTGCCAGCAGTTACGGACAGATCACCCCTAACTATGGCTACACCTTC
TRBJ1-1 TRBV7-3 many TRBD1 CASSMTGPNTEAFF TGTGCCAGCAGCATGACAGGGCCGAACACTGAAGCTTTCTTT
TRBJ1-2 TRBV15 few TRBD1 CDTRRVTAGGYGYTF TGTGACACCAGAAGAGTAACCGCAGGGGGCTATGGCTACACCTTC
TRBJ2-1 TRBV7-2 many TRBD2 CASSYLVLADYNEQFF TGTGCCAGCAGCTACCTGGTTCTAGCGGACTACAATGAGCAGTTCTTC
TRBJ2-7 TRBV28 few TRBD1 CASSTGTGAHEQYF TGTGCCAGCAGTACCGGGACAGGGGCCCACGAGCAGTACTTC
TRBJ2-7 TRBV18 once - CASSPRSGPYEQYF TGTGCCAGCTCACCACGCAGCGGCCCTTACGAGCAGTACTTC
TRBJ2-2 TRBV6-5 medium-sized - CASSYGTRRELFF TGTGCCAGCAGTTACGGGACCCGGCGGGAGCTGTTTTTT
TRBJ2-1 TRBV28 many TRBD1 CASSRGDRGLNEQFF TGTGCCAGCAGTAGGGGGGACAGGGGGCTCAATGAGCAGTTCTTC
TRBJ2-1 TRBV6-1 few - CASSKQGMDNEHFF TGTGCCAGCAGTAAACAGGGTATGGACAATGAGCATTTCTTC
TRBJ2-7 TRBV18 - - CASSPPTGKGEQYF TGTGCCAGCTCACCACCCACAGGGAAGGGCGAGCAGTACTTC
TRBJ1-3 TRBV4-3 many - CASSQVRSMAAGNTIYF TGCGCCAGCAGCCAAGTTCGAAGTATGGCAGCTGGAAACACCATATATTTT
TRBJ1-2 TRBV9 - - CASSVDGGVYYGYTF TGTGCCAGCAGCGTAGATGGAGGGGTGTACTATGGCTACACCTTC
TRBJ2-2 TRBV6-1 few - CASRSSGTGTGELFF TGTGCCAGCAGAAGTAGCGGGACAGGGACCGGGGAGCTGTTTTTT
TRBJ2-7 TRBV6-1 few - CASRRDPIGEQYF TGTGCCAGCAGACGGGACCCCATTGGCGAGCAGTACTTC
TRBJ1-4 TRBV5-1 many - CASSLWVGEKLFF TGCGCCAGCAGCTTATGGGTTGGTGAAAAACTGTTTTTT
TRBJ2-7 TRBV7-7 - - CASSPSVMDYYEQYF TGTGCTAGCAGCCCTTCCGTTATGGACTACTACGAGCAGTACTTC
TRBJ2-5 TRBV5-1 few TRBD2 CASSLTLAGQETQYF TGCGCCAGCAGCTTGACACTAGCGGGGCAAGAGACCCAGTACTTC
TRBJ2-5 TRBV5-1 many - CASSLEAGRSQETQYF TGCGCCAGCAGCTTGGAGGCAGGAAGAAGCCAAGAGACCCAGTACTTC
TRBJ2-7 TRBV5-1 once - CASIAEGGSEWQYF TGCGCCAGCATCGCTGAAGGTGGGTCGGAGTGGCAGTACTTC
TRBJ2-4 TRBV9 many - CASSTSLGNIQYF TGTGCCAGCAGCACCAGTCTAGGAAACATTCAGTACTTC
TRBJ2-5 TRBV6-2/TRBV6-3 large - CASMDRQETQYF TGTGCCAGTATGGACAGACAAGAGACCCAGTACTTC
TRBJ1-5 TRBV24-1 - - CATSDSHQPQHF TGTGCCACCAGTGATAGCCATCAGCCCCAGCATTTT
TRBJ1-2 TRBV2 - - CASSEGGRTGYTF TGTGCCAGCAGTGAAGGGGGGCGTACGGGCTACACCTTC
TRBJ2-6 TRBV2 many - CASSAVSGANVLTF TGTGCCAGCAGTGCGGTCTCTGGGGCCAACGTCCTGACTTTC
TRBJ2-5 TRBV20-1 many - CSARPRGRWYQETQYF TGCAGTGCTAGACCCCGCGGGCGCTGGTACCAAGAGACCCAGTACTTC
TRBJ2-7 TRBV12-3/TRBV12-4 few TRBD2 CASSPHSGNEQYF TGTGCCAGCAGTCCACACAGCGGGAACGAGCAGTACTTC
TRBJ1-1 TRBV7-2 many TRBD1 CASSPGTGTMTEAFF TGTGCCAGCAGCCCCGGGACAGGGACGATGACTGAAGCTTTCTTT
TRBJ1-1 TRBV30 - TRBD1 CAWSRQGEAFF TGTGCCTGGAGTCGACAGGGGGAAGCTTTCTTT
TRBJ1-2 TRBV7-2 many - CASSFRSGARLYNYGYTF TGTGCCAGCAGCTTTAGGTCAGGCGCTCGACTATACAACTATGGCTACACCTTC
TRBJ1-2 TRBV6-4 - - CASRIWTAYGYTF TGTGCCAGCAGGATTTGGACGGCCTATGGCTACACCTTC
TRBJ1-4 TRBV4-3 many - CASSHNRSPGEKLFF TGCGCCAGCAGCCATAACCGGTCCCCGGGGGAAAAACTGTTTTTT
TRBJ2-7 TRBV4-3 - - CASSQDKVCEQYF TGCGCCAGCAGCCAAGATAAGGTCTGCGAGCAGTACTTC
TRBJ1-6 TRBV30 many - CAFIAGTFHSPLHF TGTGCCTTTATCGCCGGGACATTCCATTCACCCCTCCACTTT
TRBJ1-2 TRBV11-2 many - CASSLRSRDEDGYTF TGTGCCAGCAGCTTAAGAAGCAGAGACGAGGATGGCTACACCTTC
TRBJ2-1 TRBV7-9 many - CASRLSRINEQFF TGTGCCAGCAGGCTTTCCCGAATCAATGAGCAGTTCTTC
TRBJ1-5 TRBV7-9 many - CASSLGREPQHF TGTGCCAGCAGCTTAGGTCGGGAGCCCCAGCATTTT
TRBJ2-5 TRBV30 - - CAWSVIQETQYF TGTGCCTGGAGTGTGATTCAAGAGACCCAGTACTTC
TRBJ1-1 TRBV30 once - CAWRPTPRDPGLDEAFF TGTGCCTGGAGGCCCACCCCCCGGGACCCGGGTTTGGATGAAGCTTTCTTT
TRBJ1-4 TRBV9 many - CASSTGPEKLFF TGTGCCAGCAGCACGGGGCCAGAAAAACTGTTTTTT
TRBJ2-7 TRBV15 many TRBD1 CATSDRDRTYYEQYF TGTGCCACCAGCGACCGGGACAGGACCTACTACGAGCAGTACTTC
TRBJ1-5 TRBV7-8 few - CASSLAVSPEGNQPQHF TGTGCCAGCAGCTTAGCGGTAAGCCCGGAGGGCAATCAGCCCCAGCATTTT
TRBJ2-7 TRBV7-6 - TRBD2 CASSLLLAGHEQYF TGTGCCAGCAGCTTACTACTAGCGGGTCACGAGCAGTACTTC
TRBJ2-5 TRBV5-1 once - CASRPERVGQETQYF TGCGCCAGCAGACCGGAAAGGGTCGGCCAAGAGACCCAGTACTTC
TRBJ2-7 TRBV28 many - CASSPPGRPYEQYF TGTGCCAGCAGTCCCCCGGGGAGACCCTACGAGCAGTACTTC
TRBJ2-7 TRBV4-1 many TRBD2 CASSQGLAGLYEQYF TGCGCCAGCAGCCAAGGGCTAGCGGGACTCTACGAGCAGTACTTC
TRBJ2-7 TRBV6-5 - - CASSYSIGRSSYEQYF TGTGCCAGCAGTTACTCGATTGGCAGGAGCTCCTACGAGCAGTACTTC
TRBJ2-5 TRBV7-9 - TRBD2 CASSFFRAGGVETQYF TGTGCCAGCAGCTTCTTTCGAGCGGGAGGGGTGGAGACCCAGTACTTC
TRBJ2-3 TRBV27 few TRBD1 CASSRRQGPHPTDTQYF TGTGCCAGCAGTCGAAGACAGGGTCCCCACCCCACAGATACGCAGTATTTT
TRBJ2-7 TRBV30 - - CAWSATVLYEQYF TGTGCCTGGAGTGCGACAGTTTTGTACGAGCAGTACTTC